This passage covers 4 T cell receptor beta chains from one sample sequenced in a study of Graves' ophthalmopathy and Graves' hyperthyroidism. RNA transcripts yielded amplified TCR beta CDR3 regions. HTBI primers were used in a first-round RT-PCR, which preceded a second-round multiplex PCR. One entry per CDR3 protein, called by TCRdb with MiXCR from the multiplex PCR reads. The sample carries nearly 400,000 distinct CDR3 sequences, around 20% recorded once. Input material: peripheral blood. These receptors were obtained from a woman aged 18-29 years with Graves' ophthalmopathy.

This clonotype occurred many times. V usage is TRBV11-2 and J usage is TRBJ2-7; 11 bases are a match to TRBD2. The CDR3 sequence is 16 residues long. Germline CDR1 and CDR2: SGHAT and FQNNGV. Trimming took 5 bases from V and 4 from J; bases not matched to a gene: 10. The CDR3 DNA reads as TGTGCCAGCAGCGTTACTAGCGGGAGCCCCGGATACGAGCAGTACTTC. Translated, it gives CASSVTSGSPGYEQYF.

The sample holds many counts of this clonotype. This chain uses TRBV9 with TRBJ1-2; D might be TRBD1 (5 bases). Per the germline V gene, CDR1 is SGDLS and CDR2 is YYNGEE. This CDR3 has 16 amino acids. Trimming pared 4 bases from V and 6 bases from J, leaving 22 bases between. Here the CDR3 reads CASSLHSSGGMDGYTF. Here the CDR3 DNA reads TGTGCCAGCAGCCTTCACTCCAGCGGGGGAATGGATGGCTACACCTTC.

The chain combines TRBV6-2 or TRBV6-3 with TRBJ2-7; TRBD2 aligns across 7 bases. Germline V gives CDR1 MNHEY, CDR2 SVGEGT. The CDR3 runs 15 residues. V shed 6 bases, J shed 3 bases, and the junction held 11 bases outside the gene matches. CDR3 sequence: CASSPPGEGLYEQYF. CDR3 nucleotide sequence: TGTGCCAGCAGCCCACCGGGGGAGGGCCTCTACGAGCAGTACTTC.

This clonotype was counted at least ten times. The chain recombines TRBV29-1 with TRBJ2-7; a possible D gene is TRBD2 (5 bases). CDR1 is SQVTM and CDR2 is ANQGSEA in the germline V gene. V lost 4 bases to trimming and J lost 2 bases, with 9 bases between them. The CDR3 loop spans 12 amino acids. CDR3 sequence (DNA): TGCAGCGTTGTCCGGGGTCCCTACGAGCAGTACTTC. Translation: CSVVRGPYEQYF.